The present T cell receptor beta chain was sequenced within a study of blood T cell repertoires in COVID-19. Study in general: Sites across the United States, Italy and Spain contributed samples from acute and convalescent COVID-19. T cells, B-cell-depleted T cells, or PBMCs supplied cDNA or gDNA.

Study processing details: Amplification of reference gene primers provided the estimated nucleated cell counts. Produced via immunoSEQ multiplex PCR; TCRdb's table is partial and in-frame only. The V and J calls and clone size are taken from that table; D and trimming were inferred from the DNA. The sample yields more than 100,000 clones, approximately 81% seen once. The CDR3 extends over 17 amino acids. Trimming at V came to 4 bases and at J to 0 bases, leaving 8 bases not matched to a gene. CDR1 is SGHRS, CDR2 YFSETQ, per germline. The V and J genes are TRBV5-1 and TRBJ1-3, with 9 bases fitting TRBD1. The sequence came from a woman aged 30 to 39 who had recovered from COVID-19. Material: peripheral blood. CDR3 nucleotide sequence: TGCGCCAGCAGCCCGAGACAGGGGGATAGCTCTGGAAACACCATATATTTT. Amino acids: CASSPRQGDSSGNTIYF.